These 12 T cell receptor beta chains were sequenced from one sample in a study of shared clonotypes between healthy human individuals. This table comes from immunoSEQ multiplex PCR, and its TCRdb copy is limited to in-frame clones, with some not included. The sample carries roughly 2,300,000 clones, roughly 92% recorded once. Sequenced input: naive CD4+ T cells from PBMCs. Described subset: CD45RA+ positively selected. Source of these receptors: a man younger than 35 in good health. Some clones in this sample may be carry-over from other donors' samples.

V is TRBV4-1 and J is TRBJ2-2, with D maybe TRBD2 (6 bases). The CDR3 length is 15 residues. The V gene's germline CDR1 is MGHRA and CDR2 YSYEKL. V was cut by 11 bases and J by 0 bases, with 16 bases left in between. The DNA of the CDR3 is TGCGCCGCCTCCCAGGAGGGTACGAACACCGGGGAGCTGTTTTTT. Translated, it gives CAASQEGTNTGELFF.

The chain couples TRBV5-1 to TRBJ2-7; possible D gene TRBD2, 6 bases. V was trimmed by 4 bases and J by 4 bases, leaving 15 bases between them. The germline V gene has CDR1 SGHRS and CDR2 YFSETQ. This CDR3 is built from 14 residues. CDR3 sequence: CASSPQRAEYEQYF. The CDR3 DNA reads TGCGCCAGCAGCCCTCAGCGGGCTGAGTACGAGCAGTACTTC.

In this sample, this clone turned up once. The chain has TRBV6-5 and TRBJ2-7; no reliable D call. Trimming shortened V by 7 bases and J by 0 bases, and 16 bases separated the two germline ends. The germline CDR1 and CDR2 sequences are MNHEY and SVGAGI. This CDR3 is built from 15 residues. The CDR3 spells CASNPNRRSSYEQYF. DNA for the CDR3: TGTGCCAGCAACCCGAACCGACGGAGCTCCTACGAGCAGTACTTC.

The chain has TRBV4-1 and TRBJ2-7, with D hard to call. In germline, CDR1 is MGHRA, CDR2 YSYEKL. The CDR3 has 13 residues. V lost 0 bases, J lost 6 bases, and 9 bases lay in between. The CDR3 loop reads CASSQDGKSEQYF. The CDR3 DNA sequence: TGCGCCAGCAGCCAAGATGGGAAGAGCGAGCAGTACTTC.

The V gene is TRBV20-1, the J gene TRBJ1-1; a possible D gene is TRBD1 (5 bases). The CDR3 has 11 amino acids. Germline V CDR1 and CDR2: DFQATT, SNEGSKA (reference sequence). CDR3 sequence (DNA): TGCAGCTCTGGGACGTCCGTAGAAGCTTTCTTT. It specifies CSSGTSVEAFF.

This sequence joins TRBV6-1 and TRBJ1-5; TRBD1 is a possible D gene (5 bases). This CDR3 spans 15 amino acids. Trimming pared 5 bases from V and 6 bases from J, leaving 17 bases between. Germline CDR1 is MNHNS and CDR2 is SASEGT. The CDR3 sequence: CASSPPGGWVQPQHF. CDR3 nucleotide sequence: TGTGCCAGCAGTCCCCCCGGGGGATGGGTTCAGCCCCAGCATTTT.

CDR3 sequence: CASSRLAGGGETQYF. Written as DNA, the CDR3 is TGTGCCAGCAGCCGACTAGCGGGAGGTGGAGAGACCCAGTACTTC. The V and J genes are TRBV7-9 and TRBJ2-5, with 13 bases fitting TRBD2. V trimming: 5 bases; J trimming: 4 bases; junction bases outside the gene matches: 4. The CDR3 spans 15 residues. Germline lookup yields CDR1 SEHNR and CDR2 FQNEAQ (reference sequence).

This chain joins TRBV28 and TRBJ2-7; 9 bases line up with TRBD1. This CDR3 spans 15 amino acids. Losses at the gene ends were 5 bases for V and 3 bases for J; bases not matched to a gene: 8. Germline V gene data show CDR1 as MDHEN and CDR2 as SYDVKM. CDR3 sequence reads: CASSARRDRVYEQYF. The DNA for the CDR3 is TGTGCCAGCAGTGCCAGGCGGGACAGGGTCTACGAGCAGTACTTC.

In regard to this clone: This sample also contains other DNA sequences that code for the same CDR3. This chain connects TRBV28 to TRBJ2-7; possible D gene TRBD2, 5 bases. V was cut by 7 bases and J by 4 bases, with 8 bases left in between. The germline CDR1 and CDR2 sequences are MDHEN and SYDVKM. The CDR3 is made up of 11 amino acids. DNA for the CDR3: TGTGCCAGCAAGGCGGGTTACGAGCAGTACTTC. Protein product: CASKAGYEQYF.

The J gene is TRBJ2-7, the V gene TRBV18; D is possibly TRBD2 (6 bases). The CDR3 has 14 residues. Germline values: CDR1 KGHSH, CDR2 LQKENI. V was pared by 3 bases and J by 7 bases, with 16 bases between. CDR3 loop: CASSPRGDLWEQYF. The CDR3 DNA reads as TGTGCCAGCTCACCCCGCGGGGACCTCTGGGAGCAGTACTTC.

The V gene is TRBV29-1, the J gene TRBJ2-7; TRBD2 is a possible D gene (5 bases). The germline V gene encodes CDR1 SQVTM and CDR2 ANQGSEA. V lost 6 bases and J 7 bases, leaving 22 bases between the germline ends. CDR3 size: 14 residues. Written as DNA, the CDR3 is TGCAGCGTAAAAAAGGCGGGCTCCCAACGAGAGCAGTACTTC. Translation gives CSVKKAGSQREQYF.

This chain joins TRBV6-1 and TRBJ2-1; D may be TRBD2 (5 bases). V dropped 8 bases and J dropped 1 base, with 12 bases sitting between them. Germline V gene sequence: CDR1 MNHNS, CDR2 SASEGT. This CDR3 is built from 14 residues. The CDR3 is CASLRDGSYNEQFF. Written as DNA, the CDR3 is TGTGCCAGCCTCCGGGATGGATCCTACAATGAGCAGTTCTTC.